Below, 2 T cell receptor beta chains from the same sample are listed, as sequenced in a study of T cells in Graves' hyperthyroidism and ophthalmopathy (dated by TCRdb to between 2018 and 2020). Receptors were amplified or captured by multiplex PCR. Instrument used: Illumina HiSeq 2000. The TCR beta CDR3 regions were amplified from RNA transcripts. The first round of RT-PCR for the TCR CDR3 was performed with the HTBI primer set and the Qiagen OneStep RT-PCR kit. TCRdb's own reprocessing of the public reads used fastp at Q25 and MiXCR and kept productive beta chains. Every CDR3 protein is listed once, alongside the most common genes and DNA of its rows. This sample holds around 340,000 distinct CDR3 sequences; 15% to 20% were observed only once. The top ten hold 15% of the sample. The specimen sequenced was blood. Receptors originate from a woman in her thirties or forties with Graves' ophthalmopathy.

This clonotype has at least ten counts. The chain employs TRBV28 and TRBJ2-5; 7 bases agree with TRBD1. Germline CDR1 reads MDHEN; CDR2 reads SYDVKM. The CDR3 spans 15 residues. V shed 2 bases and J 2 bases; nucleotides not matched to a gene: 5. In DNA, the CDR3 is TGTGCCAGCAGTTTAACCGGGACAGCACAAGAGACCCAGTACTTC. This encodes CASSLTGTAQETQYF.

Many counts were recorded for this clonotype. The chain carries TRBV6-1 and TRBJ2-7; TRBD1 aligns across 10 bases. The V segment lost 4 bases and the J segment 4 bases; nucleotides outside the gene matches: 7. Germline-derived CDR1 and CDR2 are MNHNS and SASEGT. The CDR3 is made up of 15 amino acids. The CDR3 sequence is CASSAWTGGRYEQYF. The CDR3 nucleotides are TGTGCCAGCAGTGCGTGGACAGGGGGGAGGTACGAGCAGTACTTC.